This T cell receptor beta chain was identified during a study of radiation and T cells in renal cell carcinoma. Time point here: blood 4 weeks post-SBRT, at nephrectomy. Sample treatment: 15 Gy SBRT to primary tumor, nephrectomy 4 weeks later. This renal cell carcinoma was of the clear cell type. The data were produced by immunoSEQ multiplex PCR, yet TCRdb's version contains in-frame clones alone and is incomplete. The sample yields fewer than 200,000 clones, around 89% seen once. The CDR3 has 15 amino acids. Germline V lookup: CDR1 LNHDA, CDR2 SQIVND (reference sequence). J was trimmed by 5 bases and V by 3 bases; bases with no gene match: 7.

This TCR was sampled from a woman between 45 and 65 years old with renal cell carcinoma. Sample: blood, taken from a patient whose treatment included radiotherapy and nephrectomy. V gene TRBV19 combines with J gene TRBJ2-1, with 7 bases lining up with TRBD2. The CDR3 loop reads CASSIRGAGDNEQFF. The CDR3 DNA reads TGTGCCAGTAGTATTCGCGGGGCGGGAGACAATGAGCAGTTCTTC.